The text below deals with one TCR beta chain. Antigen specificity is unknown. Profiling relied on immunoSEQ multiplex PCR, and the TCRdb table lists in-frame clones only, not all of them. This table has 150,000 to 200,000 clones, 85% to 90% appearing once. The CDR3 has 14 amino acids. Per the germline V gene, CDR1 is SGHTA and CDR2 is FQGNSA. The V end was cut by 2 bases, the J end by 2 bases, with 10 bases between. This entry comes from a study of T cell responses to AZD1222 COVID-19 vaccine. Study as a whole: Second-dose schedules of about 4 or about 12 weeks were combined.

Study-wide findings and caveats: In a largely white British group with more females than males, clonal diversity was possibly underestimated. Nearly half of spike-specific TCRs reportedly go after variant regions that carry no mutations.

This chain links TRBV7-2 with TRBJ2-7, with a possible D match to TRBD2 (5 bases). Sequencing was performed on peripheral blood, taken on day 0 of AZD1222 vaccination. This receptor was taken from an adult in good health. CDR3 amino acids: CASSLNSGPYEQYF. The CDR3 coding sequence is TGTGCCAGCAGCTTAAACAGCGGACCCTACGAGCAGTACTTC.